This T cell receptor beta chain was obtained from a study of blood T cell repertoires in COVID-19. Unmatched junction bases numbered 1, after V lost 5 bases and J lost 4 bases. The CDR3 sequence is 14 residues long. Germline CDR1 and CDR2: MNHEY and SVGEGT. Original handling: Scientists estimated how many nucleated cells there were by amplifying reference gene primers. Method: immunoSEQ multiplex PCR; TCRdb's copy keeps in-frame clones and lacks some. V and J calls and clone size are those listed in that table; D and trimming were worked out from the DNA. Of 150,000 or so clones detected, roughly 87% appear once; the ten largest clones hold 7%. Participants had their cohort set by participant-reported clinical history.

Material for sequencing was PBMCs or T cells enriched from blood (not recorded which). The TCR sequence derives from a woman aged 45-65 years who had recovered from COVID-19. V gene TRBV6-2 or TRBV6-3 combines with J gene TRBJ2-1; 11 bases are a match to TRBD2. CDR3 coding DNA: TGTGCCAGCAGTCGGACTAGCGGGTACAATGAGCAGTTCTTC. Translated, it gives CASSRTSGYNEQFF.